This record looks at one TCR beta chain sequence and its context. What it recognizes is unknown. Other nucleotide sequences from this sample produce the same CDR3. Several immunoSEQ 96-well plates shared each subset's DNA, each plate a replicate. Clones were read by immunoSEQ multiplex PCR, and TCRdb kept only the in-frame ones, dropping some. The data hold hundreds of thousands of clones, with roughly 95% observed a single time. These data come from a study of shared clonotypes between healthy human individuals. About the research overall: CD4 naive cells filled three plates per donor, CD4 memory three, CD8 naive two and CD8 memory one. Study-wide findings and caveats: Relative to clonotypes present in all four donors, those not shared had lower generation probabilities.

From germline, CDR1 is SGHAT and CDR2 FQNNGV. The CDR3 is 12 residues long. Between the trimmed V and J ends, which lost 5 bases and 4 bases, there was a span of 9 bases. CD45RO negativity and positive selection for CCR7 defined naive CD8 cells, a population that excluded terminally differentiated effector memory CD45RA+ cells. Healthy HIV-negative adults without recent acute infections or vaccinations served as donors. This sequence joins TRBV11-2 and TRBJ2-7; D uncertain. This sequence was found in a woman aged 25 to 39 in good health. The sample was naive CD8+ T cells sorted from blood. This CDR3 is CASSLSSYEQYF. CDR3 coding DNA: TGTGCCAGCAGCCTTTCTAGTTACGAGCAGTACTTC. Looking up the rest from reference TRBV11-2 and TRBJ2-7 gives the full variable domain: EAGVAQSPRYKIIEKRQSVAFWCNPISGHATLYWYQQILGQGPKLLIQFQNNGVVDDSQLPKDRFSAERLKGVDSTLKIQPAKLEDSAVYLCASSLSSYEQYFGPGTRLTVT.